A selection of T cell receptor beta chains follows, all from one sample in a study of blood T cell repertoires in COVID-19. Clones were sequenced by immunoSEQ multiplex PCR, and TCRdb holds only the in-frame ones, with some missing. The sample has 190,000 or so clones, approximately 80% seen once. Material: peripheral blood. These receptors were obtained from a man aged 60-69 years with COVID-19, enrolled during active disease. Each CDR3 is given with its conserved first and last residue. Each record gives: J gene, D gene, V gene, CDR3 protein. D genes are given only for firm matches.

TRBJ1-5 - TRBV23-1 CASRPGHRKNQPQHF
TRBJ1-4 - TRBV10-3 CAISAGTSGEKLFF
TRBJ2-2 TRBD2 TRBV19 CATSTGGVAGELFF
TRBJ2-1 - TRBV27 CASSPPTTLNEQFF
TRBJ1-1 - TRBV18 CASSPRERVNTEAFF
TRBJ1-1 - TRBV25-1 CASSDSPMNTEAFF
TRBJ1-2 TRBD1 TRBV29-1 CSVEGTGNYGYTF
TRBJ2-5 TRBD1 TRBV9 CASSVGTGGRETQYF
TRBJ1-1 TRBD1 TRBV29-1 CSVERRDRVTEAFF
TRBJ2-7 - TRBV20-1 CSASQGYEQYF
TRBJ2-7 TRBD1 TRBV4-1 CASSQDRGLVEQYF
TRBJ1-1 - TRBV2 CASGLLNTEAFF
TRBJ1-1 - TRBV9 CASSALGSMNTEAFF
TRBJ1-2 - TRBV7-2 CASSLVGGALGYTF
TRBJ2-1 TRBD1 TRBV27 CASSVQGLGEQFF
TRBJ1-4 - TRBV6-1 CASSEGGVSPWDF
TRBJ1-1 - TRBV3-1/TRBV3-2 CASSQGVGRSYGAAFF
TRBJ2-3 TRBD1 TRBV7-8 CASSRRTGFTDTQYF
TRBJ1-2 - TRBV30 CAWSVGGGYTF
TRBJ1-1 - TRBV28 CASSLSTGLWRNTEAFF
TRBJ1-5 - TRBV27 CASSLTGHYSNQPQHF
TRBJ2-1 TRBD1 TRBV12-5 CASGLVAGTGNNEQFF
TRBJ1-3 - TRBV4-3 CASSQGQGAGNTIYF
TRBJ2-1 TRBD1 TRBV2 CASGQGYEQFF
TRBJ2-7 TRBD1 TRBV5-6 CASSPGTGTEQYF
TRBJ2-1 - TRBV5-1 CASSSISGESSSYNEQFF
TRBJ2-7 TRBD1 TRBV27 CASRMTGGYEQYF
TRBJ1-1 TRBD1 TRBV5-6 CASSLGVRGLGTEAFF
TRBJ2-7 TRBD2 TRBV5-1 CASSLLSSGSWAEQYF
TRBJ2-2 - TRBV9 CASSKPGTLNTGELFF
TRBJ2-1 TRBD1 TRBV11-2 CASSSNNRGVDEQFF
TRBJ1-2 TRBD1 TRBV10-1 CASTPDRGEGYTF
TRBJ2-1 - TRBV3-1/TRBV3-2 CASSQGSITYNEQFF
TRBJ2-7 TRBD2 TRBV30 CAWSVRAGGGEQYF
TRBJ2-4 TRBD2 TRBV3-1/TRBV3-2 CASSQGTSGRIDIQYF
TRBJ1-2 - TRBV3-1/TRBV3-2 CASSREGRGNYGYTF
TRBJ1-2 - TRBV30 CAWRTAGYGYTF
TRBJ1-3 - TRBV5-8 CASSLTDRYGNTIYF
TRBJ1-1 - TRBV9 CASSPLFDLTEAFF
TRBJ2-5 TRBD1 TRBV5-1 CASSPRTGETQYF
TRBJ2-5 - TRBV29-1 CSVDQRQETQYF
TRBJ1-1 TRBD1 TRBV10-3 CATKTGDNTEAFF
TRBJ1-1 - TRBV5-4 CASSLVSAGTTEAFF
TRBJ1-6 - TRBV6-2/TRBV6-3 CASSFDRSSPLHF
TRBJ2-4 TRBD2 TRBV20-1 CSASGREMGKNIQYF
TRBJ1-2 TRBD1 TRBV18 CASSQTGGEDGYTF